The 17 T cell receptor beta chains below come from one sample, sequenced in a study of blood T cells in healthy people across ages. A second roughly 7 to 12 cycle PCR used barcoded and J-beta primers. A single record per CDR3 protein comes from TCRdb applying MiXCR to the 5' RACE reads. Here the sample spans about 510,000 distinct CDR3 sequences, around 27% being singletons. The data also belong to a second study, concerning T cells of mothers and their children.

Material for sequencing was blood. The source is a boy younger than 10 in good health.

This clonotype was counted only a few times. The chain uses TRBV2 and TRBJ2-2; D is possibly TRBD1 (6 bases). The CDR3 sequence is 14 residues long. CDR1 SNHLY and CDR2 FYNNEI come from the germline V gene. Between the trimmed V and J ends, which lost 7 bases and 5 bases, there was a span of 14 bases. The CDR3 DNA reads as TGTGCCAGCACACAGGGAAGGGCAACCGGGGAGCTGTTTTTT. Amino acid sequence: CASTQGRATGELFF.

This clonotype turned up a few times. In DNA, the CDR3 is TGCAGTGCCGACGGGACTAGAGGACCTGGGTCCCAGTACTTC. It encodes CSADGTRGPGSQYF. The rearrangement joins TRBV20-1 to TRBJ2-5; 8 nucleotides match TRBD2. The CDR3 spans 14 residues. V was pared by 6 bases and J by 9 bases, with 15 bases of the junction left unmatched. Germline assignment: CDR1 DFQATT and CDR2 SNEGSKA (reference sequence).

This clonotype was seen more than once but under ten times. V usage is TRBV18 and J usage is TRBJ2-1; D is perhaps TRBD1 (6 bases). The DNA end favors TRBJ2-7, so the J call may be wrong. The germline V gene encodes CDR1 KGHSH and CDR2 LQKENI. The CDR3 sequence is 13 residues long. The CDR3 loop reads CASSPGALREQYF. CDR3 coding DNA: TGTGCCAGCTCACCGGGGGCCTTGCGGGAGCAGTACTTC.

The rearrangement uses TRBV11-2 and TRBJ1-6; D unclear. The CDR3 loop spans 15 amino acids. Per germline, CDR1 SGHAT and CDR2 FQNNGV. The V end was cut by 0 bases, the J end by 4 bases, with 7 bases between. The CDR3 DNA is TGTGCCAGCAGCTTAGAGACGGGTTATAATTCACCCCTCCACTTT. Protein: CASSLETGYNSPLHF. Full variable domain (remainder filled in from reference TRBV11-2 and TRBJ1-6): EAGVAQSPRYKIIEKRQSVAFWCNPISGHATLYWYQQILGQGPKLLIQFQNNGVVDDSQLPKDRFSAERLKGVDSTLKIQPAKLEDSAVYLCASSLETGYNSPLHFGNGTRLTVT.

This clonotype occurred a few times. This chain joins TRBV7-9 and TRBJ1-5; weak D call: TRBD1 (5 bases). The V gene lost 3 bases and the J gene lost 10 bases, with 13 bases spanning the gap. CDR1 is SEHNR and CDR2 is FQNEAQ in the germline V gene (reference sequence). The CDR3 totals 13 residues. CDR3 sequence (DNA): TGTGCCAGCAGCTTGGATCCGGGACCCCCCCAGCATTTT. Its protein is CASSLDPGPPQHF.

The chain recombines TRBV20-1 with TRBJ2-5; D unclear. The DNA end is a closer match to TRBJ2-1, so the J assignment may be wrong. CDR3 length: 13 residues. Germline CDR1 and CDR2: DFQATT and SNEGSKA (reference sequence). The CDR3 DNA follows: TGCAGTGCTGAGTCCCCCCTAAAATATGAGCAGTTCTTC. Translating it yields CSAESPLKYEQFF.

The genes are TRBV11-2 and TRBJ2-2; D is possibly TRBD2 (5 bases). The V gene lost 0 bases and the J gene lost 0 bases, with 11 bases spanning the gap. Germline CDR1 reads SGHAT; CDR2 reads FQNNGV. The CDR3 runs to 17 residues. For the CDR3, the DNA is TGTGCCAGCAGCTTAGACCTCGGGGTCACGAACACCGGGGAGCTGTTTTTT. Translated: CASSLDLGVTNTGELFF. Variable domain in full (rest from reference TRBV11-2 and TRBJ2-2): EAGVAQSPRYKIIEKRQSVAFWCNPISGHATLYWYQQILGQGPKLLIQFQNNGVVDDSQLPKDRFSAERLKGVDSTLKIQPAKLEDSAVYLCASSLDLGVTNTGELFFGEGSRLTVL.

The rearrangement uses TRBV12-3 or TRBV12-4 and TRBJ2-5; maybe TRBD1 (7 bases). The CDR3 is 16 residues long. V lost 7 bases and J lost 3, with 21 bases in between. DNA for the CDR3: TGTGCCAGCAACACCACCCAGGGCAGGGGGGAAGAGACCCAGTACTTC. Translated, it gives CASNTTQGRGEETQYF.

The chain combines TRBV20-1 with TRBJ2-4; 7 bases map to TRBD1. Trimming took 3 bases from V and 6 from J; bases not matched to a gene: 5. The length of the CDR3 is 13 residues. Germline assignment: CDR1 DFQATT and CDR2 SNEGSKA (reference sequence). The chain's CDR3 is CSASGDSRNIQYF. CDR3 nucleotides: TGCAGTGCTAGTGGGGACAGTAGAAACATTCAGTACTTC.

This chain joins TRBV7-9 and TRBJ2-7, with 10 bases lining up with TRBD1. The CDR3 runs 15 residues. V shed 1 base, J shed 5 bases, and the junction held 5 bases outside the gene matches. Germline CDR1 SEHNR, CDR2 FQNEAQ (reference sequence). The CDR3 DNA follows: TGTGCCAGCAGCTTAGAAGGGACAGGGGCCCACGAGCAGTACTTC. Translating gives CASSLEGTGAHEQYF.

This chain joins TRBV27 and TRBJ1-2; 7 bases fit TRBD1. Looked up from germline, CDR1 is MNHEY and CDR2 is SMNVEV (reference sequence). V lost 3 bases, J lost 1 base, and 17 bases stayed unmatched. The CDR3 contains 19 residues. The chain's CDR3 is CASSFRDRSSPSLNYGYTF. CDR3 sequence (DNA): TGTGCCAGCAGTTTCCGGGACAGAAGTTCTCCATCCCTTAACTATGGCTACACCTTC.

The chain is built from TRBV29-1 and TRBJ2-3; 12 nucleotides line up with TRBD2. Germline CDR1 reads SQVTM; CDR2 reads ANQGSEA. V gave up 1 base and J gave up 3 bases; unmatched junction bases: 14. This CDR3 is 19 amino acids long. CDR3 protein: CSVEVRALAGGTVTDTQYF. DNA of the CDR3: TGCAGCGTTGAAGTGAGAGCTCTAGCGGGAGGGACGGTAACAGATACGCAGTATTTT.

This clonotype occurred a few times. This rearrangement joins TRBV12-3 or TRBV12-4 to TRBJ2-3; a possible D gene is TRBD2 (6 bases). The V end lost 3 bases, the J end lost 3 bases, and 13 bases lay between the germline ends. This CDR3 region has 15 residues. The CDR3 region is CASSLYGGTTDTQYF. CDR3 coding DNA: TGTGCCAGCAGTTTGTACGGGGGAACTACAGATACGCAGTATTTT.

This chain uses TRBV29-1 with TRBJ2-1; D remains ambiguous. This CDR3 has 14 amino acids. With 3 bases removed from V and 1 base from J, the gap between germline ends came to 10 bases. The germline V gene encodes CDR1 SQVTM and CDR2 ANQGSEA. DNA of the CDR3: TGCAGCGTTGACGGACCACTATCCTACAATGAGCAGTTCTTC. Protein product: CSVDGPLSYNEQFF.

This chain joins TRBV20-1 and TRBJ2-1; 12 bases match TRBD2. This CDR3 is built from 15 residues. J gave up 5 bases and V 4 bases, and 6 bases lay outside the gene matches. The germline CDR1 and CDR2 sequences are DFQATT and SNEGSKA (reference sequence). The CDR3 spells CSATSGLAGNNEQFF. In nucleotides, the CDR3 is TGCAGTGCTACCTCCGGACTAGCGGGGAACAATGAGCAGTTCTTC.

A few counts support this clonotype. The rearrangement joins TRBV4-3 to TRBJ2-2; the match to TRBD2 covers 15 bases. The CDR3 spans 19 residues. From germline, CDR1 is LGHNA and CDR2 YSLEER. V dropped 5 bases and J dropped 9; count of bases not matched to a gene: 16. CDR3 sequence (DNA): TGCGCCAGCAGCGCTAAACTGACAGGACTAGCGGGAGGGCCCAGGGAGCTGTTTTTT. This encodes CASSAKLTGLAGGPRELFF.

In this sample, this clonotype turned up a few times. This chain's CDR3 is CPRRGATLADEQFF. The CDR3 DNA follows: TGCCCCCGGCGGGGGGCCACCCTAGCGGATGAGCAGTTCTTC. This chain connects TRBV20-1 to TRBJ2-5, with 8 nucleotides matching TRBD2. With the DNA end fitting TRBJ2-1 better, the J assignment may be wrong. The CDR3 runs 14 residues. Germline lookup yields CDR1 DFQATT and CDR2 SNEGSKA (reference sequence).